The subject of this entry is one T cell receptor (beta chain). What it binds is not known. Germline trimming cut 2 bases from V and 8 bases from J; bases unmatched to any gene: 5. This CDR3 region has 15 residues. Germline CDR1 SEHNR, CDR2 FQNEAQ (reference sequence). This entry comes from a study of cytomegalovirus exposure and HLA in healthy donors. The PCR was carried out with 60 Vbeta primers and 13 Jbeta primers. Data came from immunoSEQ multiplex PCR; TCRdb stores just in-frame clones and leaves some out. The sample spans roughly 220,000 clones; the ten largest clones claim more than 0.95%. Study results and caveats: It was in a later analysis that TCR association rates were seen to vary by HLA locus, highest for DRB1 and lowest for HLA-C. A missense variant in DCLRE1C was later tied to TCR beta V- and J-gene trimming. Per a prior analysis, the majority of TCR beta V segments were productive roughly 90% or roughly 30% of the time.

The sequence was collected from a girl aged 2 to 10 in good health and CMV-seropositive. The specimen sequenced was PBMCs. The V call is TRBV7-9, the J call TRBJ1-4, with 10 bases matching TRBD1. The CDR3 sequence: CASSLWDRGREKLFF. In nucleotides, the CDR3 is TGTGCCAGCAGCTTATGGGACAGGGGTCGGGAAAAACTGTTTTTT.